The 21 T cell receptor beta chains below all came from one sample that was sequenced in a study of blood T cells in healthy people across ages. The authors ran a second PCR of about 6 to 11 cycles using a sample-barcoded 5' primer and a J-beta primer mix. MiXCR, run by TCRdb on the 5' RACE reads, gives a single entry per CDR3 protein. The table has approximately 830,000 distinct CDR3 sequences, 62% seen once; the top ten hold 28%. Sequenced: blood. Receptors were obtained from a man in his thirties or forties in good health.

The sample holds a few counts of this clonotype. J is TRBJ2-7 and V is TRBV27, with D possibly TRBD1 on 5 matching bases. Germline V gene lookup returns CDR1 MNHEY and CDR2 SMNVEV (reference sequence). The CDR3 runs 16 residues. The ends were cut back, 5 bases at V and 0 bases at J, with 17 bases in the middle. The CDR3 protein is CASSPLLKGPSYEQYF. CDR3 nucleotides: TGTGCCAGCAGTCCCCTCTTGAAGGGGCCCTCCTACGAGCAGTACTTC.

The rearrangement joins TRBV29-1 to TRBJ1-2; weak D call: TRBD1 (5 bases). Trimming took 0 bases from V and 0 from J, leaving 17 bases between them. The CDR3 contains 17 residues. Germline-derived CDR1 and CDR2 are SQVTM and ANQGSEA. This CDR3 is CSVEDPFGRDPNYGYTF. The CDR3 nucleotides read TGCAGCGTTGAAGACCCGTTTGGACGGGACCCTAACTATGGCTACACCTTC.

The chain recombines TRBV18 with TRBJ2-3; D tentatively fits TRBD1 or TRBD2 (5 bases each). The V gene's germline CDR1 is KGHSH and CDR2 LQKENI. The CDR3 runs to 13 residues. Trimming removed 6 bases at V and 6 bases at J, with 13 bases between. The CDR3: CASSLGAEDTQYF. Written as DNA, the CDR3 is TGTGCCAGCTCCCTCGGGGCGGAGGATACGCAGTATTTT.

This clonotype was detected a few times. The rearrangement links TRBV29-1 to TRBJ2-6; a possible D gene is TRBD1 (5 bases). The germline gives CDR1 SQVTM, CDR2 ANQGSEA. Trimming removed 3 bases from V and 2 bases from J, with 11 bases in between. The CDR3 totals 15 residues. The CDR3 DNA reads TGCAGCGTTGAGAAGGCAGGGACTGGGGCCAACGTCCTGACTTTC. Encoded protein: CSVEKAGTGANVLTF. The full variable domain, completed using reference TRBV29-1 and TRBJ2-6, is SAVISQKPSRDICQRGTSLTIQCQVDSQVTMMFWYRQQPGQSLTLIATANQGSEATYESGFVIDKFPISRPNLTFSTLTVSNMSPEDSSIYLCSVEKAGTGANVLTFGAGSRLTVL.

The V call is TRBV4-3, the J call TRBJ2-7; 10 bases map to TRBD1. The CDR3 length is 16 residues. The germline V gene has CDR1 LGHNA and CDR2 YSLEER. V lost 0 bases and J lost 5; bases outside the gene matches: 7. The CDR3 loop is CASSQELSGQGDEQYF. The CDR3 DNA is TGCGCCAGCAGCCAAGAACTTTCAGGACAGGGGGACGAGCAGTACTTC.

This chain uses TRBV28 with TRBJ2-3; 11 bases line up with TRBD1. The germline gives CDR1 MDHEN, CDR2 SYDVKM. After removal of 4 bases from V and 6 bases from J, the junction contained 12 bases not matched to a gene. The CDR3 spans 17 residues. The CDR3 protein is CASSSPPLDRGRDTQYF. CDR3 nucleotide sequence: TGTGCCAGCAGTTCCCCCCCTTTGGACAGGGGGCGGGATACGCAGTATTTT.

The rearrangement uses TRBV28 and TRBJ2-1, with TRBD1 matching 9 bases. V lost 5 bases, J lost 3 bases, and 11 bases stayed unmatched. The germline V gene has CDR1 MDHEN and CDR2 SYDVKM. This CDR3 is 17 amino acids long. Here the CDR3 reads CASSPVGTGSFYNEQFF. In DNA, the CDR3 is TGTGCCAGCAGTCCCGTCGGGACAGGGAGTTTCTACAATGAGCAGTTCTTC.

This clonotype was counted between two and nine times. The chain has TRBV7-2 and TRBJ2-5; no reliable D call. This CDR3 region has 17 residues. The V gene's germline CDR1 is SGHTA and CDR2 FQGNSA. V was shortened by 2 bases and J by 2 bases, with 18 bases between the two germline ends. The CDR3 here is CASSLMIASPLQETQYF. In DNA form, the CDR3 reads TGTGCCAGCAGCTTAATGATTGCGAGTCCGCTGCAAGAGACCCAGTACTTC.

This clonotype has a count of ten or more. The chain combines TRBV4-2 with TRBJ2-3; a possible D gene is TRBD2 (7 bases). The germline V gene encodes CDR1 LGHNA and CDR2 YNFKEQ. V lost 1 base and J 2 bases, leaving 13 bases between the germline ends. CDR3 length: 16 amino acids. DNA of the CDR3: TGTGCCAGCAGCCAAGGAACGGGGGGCCCCACAGATACGCAGTATTTT. Protein product: CASSQGTGGPTDTQYF.

J is TRBJ1-1 and V is TRBV6-2 or TRBV6-3, with TRBD1 as a possible D gene (5 bases). Germline CDR1 and CDR2: MNHEY and SVGEGT. This CDR3 is built from 17 residues. V dropped 2 bases and J dropped 0 bases, with 16 bases sitting between them. CDR3 residues: CASSYAGTNNVNTEAFF. DNA of the CDR3: TGTGCCAGCAGTTACGCCGGGACGAACAACGTGAACACTGAAGCTTTCTTT.

The chain has TRBV28 and TRBJ2-2; D may be TRBD1 (6 bases). The CDR3 runs 14 residues. Between the trimmed V and J ends, which lost 7 bases and 6 bases, there was a span of 15 bases. Germline values: CDR1 MDHEN, CDR2 SYDVKM. The CDR3 DNA reads TGTGCCAGCACCGGACAGATTTCCCCCGGGGAGCTGTTTTTT. The encoded protein is CASTGQISPGELFF.

V and J are TRBV10-3 and TRBJ2-7, with D unclear. The CDR3 runs 11 residues. V was cut by 3 bases and J by 10 bases, with 10 bases left in between. Germline lookup yields CDR1 ENHRY and CDR2 SYGVKD. The CDR3 sequence: CAISETETQYF. For the CDR3, the DNA is TGTGCCATCAGTGAAACGGAGACTCAGTACTTC.

Only one count was recorded for this clonotype. The chain has TRBV3-1 and TRBJ1-2; D ambiguous. CDR3 size: 15 residues. Trimming stripped 2 bases from V and 4 bases from J, with 14 bases between. Germline lookup yields CDR1 LGHDT and CDR2 YNNKEL (reference sequence). The CDR3, as DNA: TGTGCCAGCAGCCAATGGCAGACGTCTTTCTATGGCTACACCTTC. Its translation: CASSQWQTSFYGYTF.

V is TRBV12-3 or TRBV12-4 and J is TRBJ2-5, with TRBD1 matching 11 bases. Unmatched junction bases numbered 6, after V lost 1 base and J lost 2 bases. The CDR3 has 17 amino acids. For the CDR3, the DNA is TGTGCCAGCAGTTTAGGAAGGGGGACAGGGGGGCAAGAGACCCAGTACTTC. This codes for CASSLGRGTGGQETQYF.

A single count supports this clonotype. The chain has TRBV10-3 and TRBJ2-3; 11 bases are shared with TRBD1. After removal of 6 bases from V and 5 bases from J, the junction contained 4 bases not matched to a gene. CDR3 length: 14 residues. Germline assignment: CDR1 ENHRY and CDR2 SYGVKD. Here the CDR3 DNA reads TGTGCCATCAGAGGACAGGGGGCGAGAGATACGCAGTATTTT. Protein: CAIRGQGARDTQYF.

In this sample, this clonotype turned up a few times. The chain recombines TRBV6-4 with TRBJ2-1, with 11 bases lining up with TRBD2. CDR1 MRHNA and CDR2 SNTAGT come from the germline V gene. J was trimmed by 4 bases and V by 4 bases; bases with no gene match: 3. The CDR3 has 15 residues. DNA for the CDR3: TGTGCCAGCAGTGTACTAGCGGGGGAGTACAATGAGCAGTTCTTC. Its protein product is CASSVLAGEYNEQFF.

The chain employs TRBV7-9 and TRBJ2-5, with D possibly matching TRBD2 (6 bases). The germline CDR1 and CDR2 sequences are SEHNR and FQNEAQ (reference sequence). V was clipped by 1 base and J by 4 bases, with 16 bases between them. The CDR3 loop spans 16 amino acids. The CDR3: CASSLVPRWRVETQYF. The CDR3 DNA sequence: TGTGCCAGCAGCTTAGTCCCCAGGTGGAGGGTAGAGACCCAGTACTTC. Variable domain in full (rest from reference TRBV7-9 and TRBJ2-5): DTGVSQNPRHKITKRGQNVTFRCDPISEHNRLYWYRQTLGQGPEFLTYFQNEAQLEKSRLLSDRFSAERPKGSFSTLEIQRTEQGDSAMYLCASSLVPRWRVETQYFGPGTRLLVL.

V usage is TRBV4-3 and J usage is TRBJ2-7, with a possible D match to TRBD2 (5 bases). This CDR3 has 15 amino acids. V lost 4 bases and J 2 bases, leaving 15 bases between the germline ends. The V gene's germline CDR1 is LGHNA and CDR2 YSLEER. The CDR3 DNA reads TGCGCCAGCAGCCGAATAGACGACGGGACCTACGAGCAGTACTTC. Residues: CASSRIDDGTYEQYF.

This clonotype was observed a single time. J is TRBJ2-3 and V is TRBV24-1; 9 bases are a match to TRBD1. V dropped 8 bases and J dropped 2; count of bases not matched to a gene: 7. Germline CDR1 and CDR2: KGHDR and SFDVKD. The CDR3 spans 15 residues. CDR3 loop: CATIDGTGPTDTQYF. CDR3 nucleotide sequence: TGTGCCACCATAGACGGGACAGGGCCCACAGATACGCAGTATTTT.

V usage is TRBV20-1 and J usage is TRBJ1-6, with 7 bases that match TRBD1. After removal of 3 bases from V and 5 bases from J, the junction contained 10 bases not matched to a gene. The CDR3 has 16 amino acids. Germline V CDR1 and CDR2: DFQATT, SNEGSKA (reference sequence). CDR3 nucleotides: TGCAGTGCTAGGGGGGCAGGGGGATCGAATAATTCACCCCTCCACTTT. Residues: CSARGAGGSNNSPLHF.

Only a few counts were recorded for this clonotype. This sequence joins TRBV4-3 and TRBJ2-7; 7 bases align to TRBD1. Germline loops: CDR1 LGHNA, CDR2 YSLEER. V lost 0 bases and J lost 3; bases outside the gene matches: 11. The CDR3 runs 17 residues. For the CDR3, the DNA is TGCGCCAGCAGCCAAGATGGTAGACGGACAGGAGGCTACGAGCAGTACTTC. Its translation: CASSQDGRRTGGYEQYF.